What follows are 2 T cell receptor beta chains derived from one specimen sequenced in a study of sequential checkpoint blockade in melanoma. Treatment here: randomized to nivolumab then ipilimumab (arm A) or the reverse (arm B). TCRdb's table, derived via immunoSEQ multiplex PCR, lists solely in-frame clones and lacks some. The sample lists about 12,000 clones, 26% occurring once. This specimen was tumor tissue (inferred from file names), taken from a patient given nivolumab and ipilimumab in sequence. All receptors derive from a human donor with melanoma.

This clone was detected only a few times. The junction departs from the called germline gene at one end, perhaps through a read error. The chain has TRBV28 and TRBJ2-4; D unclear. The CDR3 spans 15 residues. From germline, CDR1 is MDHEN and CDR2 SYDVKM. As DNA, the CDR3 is TGTGCCACCAGTTTCATACTCACCCCTCGGAACATTCAGTACTTC. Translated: CATSFILTPRNIQYF.

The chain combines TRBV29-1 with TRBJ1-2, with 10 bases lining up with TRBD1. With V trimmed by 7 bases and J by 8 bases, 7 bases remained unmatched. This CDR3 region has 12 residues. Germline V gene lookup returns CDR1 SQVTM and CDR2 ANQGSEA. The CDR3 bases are TGCAGCGACGGACAGGGGGACTGGGGCTACACCTTC. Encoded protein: CSDGQGDWGYTF.